The rows below give T cell receptor beta chains drawn from one sample of a study of cytomegalovirus exposure and HLA in healthy donors. The method was immunoSEQ multiplex PCR; TCRdb's version includes in-frame clones alone and lacks a portion of them. The sample lists approximately 100,000 clones; roughly nine tenths were seen once. What was sequenced was PBMCs. The source of these receptors is a man between 18 and 29 years old in good health and CMV-seropositive. Each CDR3 is given with its conserved first and last residue. D genes are given only for firm matches. Rows may omit the clone size; those that give it use once, few, many or a size class.

J gene	clone size	V gene	D gene	CDR3 DNA	CDR3 protein
TRBJ2-4	-	TRBV9	-	TGTGCCAGCAGCGTAACCTTGGGGGCAGAAAACATTCAGTACTTC	CASSVTLGAENIQYF
TRBJ2-7	-	TRBV21-1	-	TGTGCCATCCAGATGGGACTTCCTAAGGGACTACCTTCCTACGAGCAGTACTTC	CAIQMGLPKGLPSYEQYF
TRBJ2-2	-	TRBV27	-	TGTGCCAGCAGTTTGGGGAAGGCAGGGCCGGCCGGGGAGCTGTTTTTT	CASSLGKAGPAGELFF
TRBJ2-4	few	TRBV14	-	TGTGCCAGCAGCCGGTCGGGCAAAAACATTCAGTACTTC	CASSRSGKNIQYF
TRBJ2-7	-	TRBV11-3	-	TGTGCCAGCAGCTTAGGGGGGGACAGCGTCTACGAGCAGTACTTC	CASSLGGDSVYEQYF
TRBJ1-1	-	TRBV5-1	TRBD1	TGCGCCAGCAGCTTGGTGGACAGGACCACTGAAGCTTTCTTT	CASSLVDRTTEAFF
TRBJ1-3	-	TRBV5-1	-	TGCGCCAGCACTATGACAGGAAGCTCTGGAAACACCATATATTTT	CASTMTGSSGNTIYF
TRBJ1-4	-	TRBV6-5	-	TGTGCCAGCAGTTCGCGAGATAATGAAAAACTGTTTTTT	CASSSRDNEKLFF
TRBJ2-1	-	TRBV5-1	TRBD2	TGCGCCAGCAGCGCGAGCGGGAGCTCCTACAATGAGCAGTTCTTC	CASSASGSSYNEQFF
TRBJ1-5	-	TRBV5-6	-	TGTGCCAGCAGCTTGGCAGGGTCCGAATCCTATCAGCCCCAGCATTTT	CASSLAGSESYQPQHF
TRBJ2-2	-	TRBV9	-	TGTGCCAGCAGCGTAGCCCTCCCTGGGGGGGGGCTGAACACCGGGGAGCTGTTTTTT	CASSVALPGGGLNTGELFF
TRBJ2-3	-	TRBV27	TRBD1	TGTGCCAGCAGTTTAGGCGGGACAGGGGGGATCACAGATACGCAGTATTTT	CASSLGGTGGITDTQYF
TRBJ2-2	-	TRBV5-1	-	TGCGCCAGCAGCTTGGAGCTCCTGAACACCGGGGAGCTGTTTTTT	CASSLELLNTGELFF
TRBJ2-1	-	TRBV15	TRBD2	TGTGCCACCAGCAGAGGGGGTAGCGGGAGGGCCCAGGTCAATGAGCAGTTCTTC	CATSRGGSGRAQVNEQFF